The 25 T cell receptor beta chains below were found in one sample sequenced in a study of regulatory T cells in long-lasting Graves disease. Both iRepertoire HTBI primers and Arm-PCR of CDR3 regions were used to build the TCR beta libraries. TCRdb called the multiplex PCR reads again in MiXCR, with one record for every CDR3 protein. Among fewer than 650,000 distinct CDR3 sequences listed, around 16% were seen once. As for time point: newly diagnosed GD, antithyroid drugs for less than 3 months. From PBMCs, RNA was extracted and then used to make the TCR library. These data also formed part of another study, on T cells in Graves' hyperthyroidism and ophthalmopathy.

The material was peripheral blood mononuclear cells (PBMCs), obtained at new diagnosis, from a patient treated with antithyroid drugs. Receptors were obtained from a man aged 18 to 35 with Graves disease.

This clonotype was seen a handful of times. The CDR3 sequence is CSARDFGQGVFNEQFF. DNA of the CDR3: TGCAGTGCTAGAGATTTCGGGCAGGGGGTTTTCAATGAGCAGTTCTTC. The genes are TRBV20-1 and TRBJ2-1, with 7 bases that match TRBD1. Germline V CDR1 and CDR2: DFQATT, SNEGSKA (reference sequence). This CDR3 spans 16 amino acids. After removal of 0 bases from V and 6 bases from J, the junction contained 11 bases not matched to a gene.

This clonotype was recorded many times. CDR3 DNA: TGCGCCAGCAGGATCCGAGGGGACACAGCCAATGAGCAGTTCTTC. Protein: CASRIRGDTANEQFF. V and J are TRBV5-1 and TRBJ2-1; D possibly corresponds to TRBD1 (6 bases). The CDR3 consists of 15 residues. Deletions cut 5 bases from V and 6 bases from J, with 18 bases between. Looked up from germline, CDR1 is SGHRS and CDR2 is YFSETQ.

In this sample, this clonotype turned up many times. CDR3 amino acids: CASTLFEAGTDTQYF. CDR3 in DNA: TGTGCCAGCACCCTATTTGAGGCCGGCACAGATACGCAGTATTTT. The chain carries TRBV12-3 or TRBV12-4 and TRBJ2-3; D not certain. The CDR3 contains 15 residues. V was pared by 7 bases and J by 1 base, with 15 bases between.

A few counts support this clonotype. This chain joins TRBV9 and TRBJ2-3; 9 bases fit TRBD2. V lost 0 bases and J lost 1; bases outside the gene matches: 9. CDR1 SGDLS and CDR2 YYNGEE come from the germline V gene. The CDR3 runs 18 residues. The CDR3 is CASSVVQHSGSGTDTQYF. The CDR3 bases are TGTGCCAGCAGCGTAGTACAACATAGCGGGAGCGGCACAGATACGCAGTATTTT. Using reference TRBV9 and TRBJ2-3 for the parts outside the CDR3, the full variable domain is DSGVTQTPKHLITATGQRVTLRCSPRSGDLSVYWYQQSLDQGLQFLIQYYNGEERAKGNILERFSAQQFPDLHSELNLSSLELGDSALYFCASSVVQHSGSGTDTQYFGPGTRLTVL.

In this sample, this clonotype turned up once. The junction differs from germline at one of its ends, possibly a read error. The chain couples TRBV30 to TRBJ2-5; D is undetermined. CDR1 GTSNPN and CDR2 SVGIG come from the germline V gene (reference sequence). The CDR3 sequence is 11 residues long. CDR3 loop: CPWTQQETQYF. The CDR3 coding sequence is TGTCCCTGGACGCAACAAGAGACCCAGTACTTC.

The chain has TRBV27 and TRBJ1-4; no firm D call. The V and J ends lost 7 bases and 4 bases respectively, with 25 bases between them. Germline V gene sequence: CDR1 MNHEY, CDR2 SMNVEV (reference sequence). The CDR3 extends over 18 amino acids. The CDR3: CASKTEGRSTLSNEKLFF. DNA for the CDR3: TGTGCCAGCAAAACCGAGGGCCGTAGCACGTTAAGTAATGAAAAACTGTTTTTT.

This clonotype was seen only a few times. The chain recombines TRBV11-2 with TRBJ2-7, with TRBD1 identical over 7 bases. Germline V gene sequence: CDR1 SGHAT, CDR2 FQNNGV. Losses at the gene ends were 4 bases for V and 5 bases for J; bases not matched to a gene: 11. This CDR3 is 15 amino acids long. CDR3 loop: CASSSPTGLEDEQYF. In nucleotides, the CDR3 is TGTGCCAGCAGCTCACCGACAGGGTTAGAGGACGAGCAGTACTTC.

This clonotype has only one observation. The CDR3 sequence: CASSKGTGHEQYF. The CDR3 bases are TGTGCCAGCAGTAAAGGGACAGGGCACGAGCAGTACTTC. The chain recombines TRBV2 with TRBJ2-7, with 9 bases aligning to TRBD1. The V segment lost 5 bases and the J segment 5 bases; nucleotides outside the gene matches: 4. Per the germline V gene, CDR1 is SNHLY and CDR2 is FYNNEI. The CDR3 length is 13 residues.

This clonotype was counted at least ten times. This CDR3 is CASSPGTGVGQPQHF. CDR3 nucleotide sequence: TGTGCCAGCAGCCCAGGGACAGGGGTAGGGCAGCCCCAGCATTTT. V gene TRBV18 combines with J gene TRBJ1-5, with 10 bases fitting TRBD1. This CDR3 is built from 15 residues. Germline lookup yields CDR1 KGHSH and CDR2 LQKENI. Trimming cost V 8 bases and J 7 bases; bases outside gene matches: 11.

The V call is TRBV6-2 or TRBV6-3, the J call TRBJ2-1, with D perhaps TRBD1 (6 bases). Germline CDR1 and CDR2: MNHEY and SVGEGT. There are 14 residues in the CDR3. The V end was cut by 0 bases, the J end by 11 bases, with 14 bases between. The CDR3 DNA sequence: TGTGCCAGCAGTTACTCCGACTTACAGGGTCAGCAGTTCTTC. Its translation: CASSYSDLQGQQFF.

This clonotype appeared many times. This chain uses TRBV24-1 with TRBJ2-3, with TRBD2 identical over 12 bases. V dropped 9 bases and J dropped 0; count of bases not matched to a gene: 6. CDR3 length equals 16 residues. The germline V gene encodes CDR1 KGHDR and CDR2 SFDVKD. Here the CDR3 reads CATSHGLAGSTDTQYF. The CDR3 DNA follows: TGTGCCACCTCTCACGGACTAGCGGGGAGCACAGATACGCAGTATTTT.

Many counts were recorded for this clonotype. The chain links TRBV6-2 or TRBV6-3 to TRBJ2-1; 12 bases are a match to TRBD2. The V gene end was trimmed by 3 bases and the J gene end by 8 bases; junction bases not matched to a gene: 8. Germline values: CDR1 MNHEY, CDR2 SVGEGT. The CDR3 has 16 amino acids. CDR3 sequence (DNA): TGTGCCAGCAGTTATCTAGCGGGAGGGCTTGGCGATGAGCAGTTCTTC. Amino acid sequence: CASSYLAGGLGDEQFF.

This clonotype was recorded at least ten times. The V and J genes are TRBV6-1 and TRBJ2-1, with a tentative D call TRBD1 (6 bases). With 4 bases removed from V and 7 bases from J, the gap between germline ends came to 17 bases. The germline V gene encodes CDR1 MNHNS and CDR2 SASEGT. The CDR3 has 15 amino acids. The CDR3 here is CASSATPTGGNEQFF. The CDR3, as DNA: TGTGCCAGCAGTGCAACACCGACAGGTGGTAATGAGCAGTTCTTC.

This clonotype was counted a few times. The chain couples TRBV20-1 to TRBJ1-5, with 10 bases aligning to TRBD1. V shed 1 base and J 7 bases; nucleotides not matched to a gene: 13. The CDR3 is made up of 17 amino acids. Per the germline V gene, CDR1 is DFQATT and CDR2 is SNEGSKA (reference sequence). CDR3 residues: CSARGRDRGPVSQPQHF. In nucleotides, the CDR3 is TGCAGTGCTAGAGGCCGGGACAGGGGTCCGGTCAGCCAGCCCCAGCATTTT.

V usage is TRBV6-1 and J usage is TRBJ2-3; TRBD2 agrees at 10 bases. The CDR3 is 15 amino acids. Germline assignment: CDR1 MNHNS and CDR2 SASEGT. V shed 6 bases and J 1 base; nucleotides not matched to a gene: 4. CDR3: CASRTSGTGTDTQYF. The DNA of the CDR3 is TGTGCCAGCAGAACTAGCGGGACAGGCACAGATACGCAGTATTTT.

The V gene is TRBV20-1, the J gene TRBJ1-2; D may be TRBD1 (5 bases). This CDR3 comprises 14 residues. Trimming removed 1 base from V and 7 bases from J, with 16 bases in between. The V gene's germline CDR1 is DFQATT and CDR2 SNEGSKA (reference sequence). Written as DNA, the CDR3 is TGCAGTGCTAGAGTAGACCAGGGTAGCGCTGGCTACACCTTC. It is translated as CSARVDQGSAGYTF.

This clonotype was counted only a few times. V gene TRBV10-3 combines with J gene TRBJ1-2; the match to TRBD1 covers 10 bases. Germline values: CDR1 ENHRY, CDR2 SYGVKD. CDR3 length: 13 residues. Trimming took 6 bases from V and 7 from J; bases not matched to a gene: 5. The CDR3 nucleotides are TGTGCCATCAGGGGGACAGGGGAGACTGGCTACACCTTC. Its translation: CAIRGTGETGYTF.

This clonotype was detected many times. This chain joins TRBV25-1 and TRBJ1-1; no firm D call. The CDR3 contains 15 residues. Germline V gene lookup returns CDR1 MGHDK and CDR2 SYGVNS. The V end lost 2 bases, the J end lost 0 bases, and 10 bases lay between the germline ends. This CDR3 is CASSEPGGLNTEAFF. Here the CDR3 DNA reads TGTGCCAGCAGTGAACCCGGCGGGTTGAACACTGAAGCTTTCTTT. The whole variable domain, filled in from reference TRBV25-1 and TRBJ1-1, reads EADIYQTPRYLVIGTGKKITLECSQTMGHDKMYWYQQDPGMELHLIHYSYGVNSTEKGDLSSESTVSRIRTEHFPLTLESARPSHTSQYLCASSEPGGLNTEAFFGQGTRLTVV.

This CDR3 is CASSDFGGDAPLHF. The CDR3 DNA reads TGCGCCAGCAGTGATTTTGGAGGGGACGCACCCCTCCACTTT. The V and J genes are TRBV10-2 and TRBJ1-6; D perhaps matches TRBD1 (5 bases). The V end lost 3 bases, the J end lost 11 bases, and 14 bases lay between the germline ends. Germline V gene lookup returns CDR1 WSHSY and CDR2 SAAADI. The CDR3 has 14 residues.

The genes are TRBV9 and TRBJ2-1; a weak D match, TRBD2 (6 bases). The tail of the sequence fits TRBJ2-7 better, so the J call may be wrong. Germline V lookup: CDR1 SGDLS, CDR2 YYNGEE. This CDR3 is built from 15 residues. CDR3 amino acids: CASTSSWDSYNEQYF. In DNA form, the CDR3 reads TGTGCCAGCACCTCTAGCTGGGACTCCTACAATGAGCAGTACTTC.

In its sample, this clonotype was seen a few times. V and J are TRBV10-2 and TRBJ2-5, with D possibly matching TRBD2 (5 bases). In germline, CDR1 is WSHSY, CDR2 SAAADI. CDR3 length: 15 amino acids. V lost 4 bases and J lost 2, with 14 bases in between. CDR3: CASSGRRTGQETQYF. Written as DNA, the CDR3 is TGCGCCAGCAGTGGACGGAGGACGGGGCAAGAGACCCAGTACTTC.

This clonotype appeared many times. The chain is built from TRBV2 and TRBJ2-7, with TRBD1 matching over 10 bases. Trimming took 11 bases from V and 7 from J; bases not matched to a gene: 8. This CDR3 comprises 12 residues. Germline CDR1 and CDR2: SNHLY and FYNNEI. CDR3 residues: CAGRDRGEEQYF. DNA for the CDR3: TGTGCCGGCCGGGACAGGGGTGAAGAGCAGTACTTC.

With regard to this clonotype: One end of the junction does not line up with germline, which may come from a read error. The chain links TRBV5-1 to TRBJ1-1; D unclear. There are 15 residues in the CDR3. The germline CDR1 and CDR2 sequences are SGHRS and YFSETQ. CDR3 DNA: TGTGCCAGCAGCTTGTCCCACCGGGGGAACACTGAAGCTTTCTTT. The encoded protein is CASSLSHRGNTEAFF.

This clonotype was seen a handful of times. The chain links TRBV7-9 to TRBJ1-4, with D unresolved. V lost 4 bases to trimming and J lost 0 bases, with 6 bases between them. Per the germline V gene, CDR1 is SEHNR and CDR2 is FQNEAQ (reference sequence). This CDR3 region has 14 residues. The CDR3 coding sequence is TGTGCCAGCAGCTCAGCAGCAACTAATGAAAAACTGTTTTTT. It specifies CASSSAATNEKLFF.

This clonotype was detected once. The genes are TRBV29-1 and TRBJ2-1; D unresolved. CDR3 length equals 13 residues. The V and J ends lost 6 bases and 0 bases respectively, with 9 bases between them. Germline V lookup: CDR1 SQVTM, CDR2 ANQGSEA. The CDR3 reads CSVSPPSYNEQFF. The CDR3 DNA reads TGCAGCGTCTCACCCCCCTCCTACAATGAGCAGTTCTTC.